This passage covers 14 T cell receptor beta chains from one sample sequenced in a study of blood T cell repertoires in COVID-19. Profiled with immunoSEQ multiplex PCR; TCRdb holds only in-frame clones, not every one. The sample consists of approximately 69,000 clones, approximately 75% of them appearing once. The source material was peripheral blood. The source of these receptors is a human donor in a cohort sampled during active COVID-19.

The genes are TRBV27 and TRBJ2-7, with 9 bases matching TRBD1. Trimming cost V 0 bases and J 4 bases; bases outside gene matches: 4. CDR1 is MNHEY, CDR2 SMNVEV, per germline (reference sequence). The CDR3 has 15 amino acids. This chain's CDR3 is CASSLSGGQGYEQYF. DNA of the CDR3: TGTGCCAGCAGTTTATCGGGGGGACAGGGATACGAGCAGTACTTC.

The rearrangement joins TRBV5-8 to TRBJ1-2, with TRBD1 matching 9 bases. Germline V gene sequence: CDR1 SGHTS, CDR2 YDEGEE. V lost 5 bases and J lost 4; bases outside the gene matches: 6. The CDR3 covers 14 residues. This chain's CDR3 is CASRPGQGRYGYTF. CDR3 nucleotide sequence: TGTGCCAGCAGACCTGGACAGGGGCGCTATGGCTACACCTTC.

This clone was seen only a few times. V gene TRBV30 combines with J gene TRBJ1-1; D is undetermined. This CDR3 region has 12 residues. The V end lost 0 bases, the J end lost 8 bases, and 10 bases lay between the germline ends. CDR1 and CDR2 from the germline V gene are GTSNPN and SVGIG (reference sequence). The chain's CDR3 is CAWSVLGFEAFF. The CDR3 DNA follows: TGTGCCTGGAGTGTACTAGGTTTCGAAGCTTTCTTT. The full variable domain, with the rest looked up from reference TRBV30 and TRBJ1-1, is SQTIHQWPATLVQPVGSPLSLECTVEGTSNPNLYWYRQAAGRGLQLLFYSVGIGQISSEVPQNLSASRPQDRQFILSSKKLLLSDSGFYLCAWSVLGFEAFFGQGTRLTVV.

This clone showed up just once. In DNA form, the CDR3 reads TGTGCCAGCAGTTTAAGGGGGATGAGGACAGGGGGAAACTATGGCTACACCTTC. Translation: CASSLRGMRTGGNYGYTF. This chain joins TRBV28 and TRBJ1-2, with 10 positions matching TRBD1. This CDR3 is built from 18 residues. CDR1 and CDR2 (germline): MDHEN, SYDVKM. With V trimmed by 2 bases and J by 2 bases, 11 bases remained unmatched.

CDR3 nucleotide sequence: TGCGCCAGCAGCCAGCTTTCAGGGGTTAGCCGTGAAGCTTTCTTT. Translating it yields CASSQLSGVSREAFF. The chain recombines TRBV4-1 with TRBJ1-1; D possibly corresponds to TRBD1 (6 bases). This CDR3 has 15 residues. Germline V lookup: CDR1 MGHRA, CDR2 YSYEKL. Deletions cut 3 bases from V and 7 bases from J, with 18 bases between.

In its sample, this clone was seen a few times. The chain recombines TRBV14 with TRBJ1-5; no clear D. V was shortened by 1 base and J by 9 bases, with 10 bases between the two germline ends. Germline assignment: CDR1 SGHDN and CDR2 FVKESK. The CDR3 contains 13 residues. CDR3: CASSQGPFRPQHF. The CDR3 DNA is TGTGCCAGCAGCCAAGGCCCCTTTAGGCCCCAGCATTTT.

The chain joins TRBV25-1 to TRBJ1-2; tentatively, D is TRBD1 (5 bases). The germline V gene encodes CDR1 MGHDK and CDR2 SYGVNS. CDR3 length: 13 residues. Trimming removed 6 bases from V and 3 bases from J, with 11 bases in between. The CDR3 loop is CASRSPGHYGYTF. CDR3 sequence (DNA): TGTGCCAGCAGGAGTCCAGGGCACTATGGCTACACCTTC.

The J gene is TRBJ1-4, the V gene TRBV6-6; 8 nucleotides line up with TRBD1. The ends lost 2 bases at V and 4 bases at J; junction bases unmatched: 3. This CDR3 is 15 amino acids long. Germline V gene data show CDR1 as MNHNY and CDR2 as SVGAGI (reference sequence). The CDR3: CASSYTGQGNEKLFF. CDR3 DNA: TGTGCCAGCAGTTACACTGGACAGGGTAATGAAAAACTGTTTTTT.

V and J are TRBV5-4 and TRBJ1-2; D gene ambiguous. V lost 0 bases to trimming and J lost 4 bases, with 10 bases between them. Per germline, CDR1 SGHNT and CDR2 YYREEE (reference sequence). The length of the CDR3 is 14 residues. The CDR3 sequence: CASSLGAETYGYTF. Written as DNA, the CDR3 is TGTGCCAGCAGCTTGGGGGCAGAGACCTATGGCTACACCTTC.

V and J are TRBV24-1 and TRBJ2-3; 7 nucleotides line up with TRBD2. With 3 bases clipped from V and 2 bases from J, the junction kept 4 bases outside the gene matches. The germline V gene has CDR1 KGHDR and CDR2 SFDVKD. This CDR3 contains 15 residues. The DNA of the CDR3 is TGTGCCACCAGTGATGTAGCGGGTTTCACAGATACGCAGTATTTT. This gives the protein CATSDVAGFTDTQYF.

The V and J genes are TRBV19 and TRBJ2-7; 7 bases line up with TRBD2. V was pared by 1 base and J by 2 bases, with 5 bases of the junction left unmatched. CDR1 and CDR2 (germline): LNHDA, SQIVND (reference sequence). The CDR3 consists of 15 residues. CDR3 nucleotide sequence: TGTGCCAGTAGTATAGTCGGGACTACTACCTACGAGCAGTACTTC. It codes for CASSIVGTTTYEQYF.

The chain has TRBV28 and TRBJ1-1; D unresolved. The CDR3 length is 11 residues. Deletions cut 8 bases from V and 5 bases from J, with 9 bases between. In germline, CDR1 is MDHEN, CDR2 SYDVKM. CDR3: CASRVYTEAFF. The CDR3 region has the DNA TGTGCCAGCCGGGTCTATACTGAAGCTTTCTTT.

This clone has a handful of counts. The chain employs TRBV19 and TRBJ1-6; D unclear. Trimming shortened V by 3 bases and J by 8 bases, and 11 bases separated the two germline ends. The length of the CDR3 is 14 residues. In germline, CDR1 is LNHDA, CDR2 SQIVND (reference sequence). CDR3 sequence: CASSIQRSDSPLHF. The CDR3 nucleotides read TGTGCCAGTAGTATTCAGAGGTCGGATTCACCCCTCCACTTT.

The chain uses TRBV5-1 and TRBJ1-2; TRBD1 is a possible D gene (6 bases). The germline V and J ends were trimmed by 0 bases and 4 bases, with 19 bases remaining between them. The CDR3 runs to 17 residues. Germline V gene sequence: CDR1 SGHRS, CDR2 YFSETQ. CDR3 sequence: CASSLALAGAATYGYTF. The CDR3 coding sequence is TGCGCCAGCAGCTTGGCCCTGGCAGGGGCGGCTACCTATGGCTACACCTTC.